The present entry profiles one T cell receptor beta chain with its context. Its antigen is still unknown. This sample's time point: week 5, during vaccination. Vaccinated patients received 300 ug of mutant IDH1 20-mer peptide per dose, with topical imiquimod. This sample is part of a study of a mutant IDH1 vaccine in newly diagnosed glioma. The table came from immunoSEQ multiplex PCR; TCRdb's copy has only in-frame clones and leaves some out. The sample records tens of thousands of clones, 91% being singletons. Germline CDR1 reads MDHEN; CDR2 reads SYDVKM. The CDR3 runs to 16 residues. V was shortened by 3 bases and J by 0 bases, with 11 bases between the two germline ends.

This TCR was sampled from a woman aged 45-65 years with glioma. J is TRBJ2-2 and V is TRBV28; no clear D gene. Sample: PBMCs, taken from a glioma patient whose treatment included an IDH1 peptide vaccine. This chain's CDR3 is CASSFRIQSNTGELFF. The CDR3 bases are TGTGCCAGCAGTTTCCGGATCCAATCGAACACCGGGGAGCTGTTTTTT. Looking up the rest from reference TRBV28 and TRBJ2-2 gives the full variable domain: DVKVTQSSRYLVKRTGEKVFLECVQDMDHENMFWYRQDPGLGLRLIYFSYDVKMKEKGDIPEGYSVSREKKERFSLILESASTNQTSMYLCASSFRIQSNTGELFFGEGSRLTVL.